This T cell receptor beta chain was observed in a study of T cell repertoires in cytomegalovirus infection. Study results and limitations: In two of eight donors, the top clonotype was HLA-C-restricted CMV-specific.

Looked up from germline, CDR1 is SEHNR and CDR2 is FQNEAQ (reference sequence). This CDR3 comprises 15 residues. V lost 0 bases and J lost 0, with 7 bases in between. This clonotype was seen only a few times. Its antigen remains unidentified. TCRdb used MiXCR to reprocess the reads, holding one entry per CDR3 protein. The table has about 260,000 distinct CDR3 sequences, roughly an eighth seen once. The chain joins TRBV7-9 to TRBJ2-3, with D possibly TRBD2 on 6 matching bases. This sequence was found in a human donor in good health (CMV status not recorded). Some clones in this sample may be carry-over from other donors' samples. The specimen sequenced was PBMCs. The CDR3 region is CASSLASGSTDTQYF. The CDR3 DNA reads TGTGCCAGCAGCTTAGCTAGCGGAAGCACAGATACGCAGTATTTT.